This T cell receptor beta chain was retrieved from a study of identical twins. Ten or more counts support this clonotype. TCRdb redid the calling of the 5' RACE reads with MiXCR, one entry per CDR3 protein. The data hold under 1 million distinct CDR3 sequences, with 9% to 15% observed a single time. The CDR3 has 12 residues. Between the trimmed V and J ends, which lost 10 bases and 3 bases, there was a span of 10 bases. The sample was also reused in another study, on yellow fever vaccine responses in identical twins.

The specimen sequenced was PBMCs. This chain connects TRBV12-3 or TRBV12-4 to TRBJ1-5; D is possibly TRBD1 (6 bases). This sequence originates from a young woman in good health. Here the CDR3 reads CATTGNNQPQHF. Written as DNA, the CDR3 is TGTGCCACCACAGGGAACAATCAGCCCCAGCATTTT.